The next 13 T cell receptor beta chains were all read from a single sample in a study of shared T cell receptors in the human thymus. The method was immunoSEQ multiplex PCR; TCRdb's version includes in-frame clones alone and lacks a portion of them. The sample consists of approximately 490,000 clones, about four fifths of them appearing once. These same records also appear under a second study, on human thymus T cells.

Input material: thymocytes. These receptors came from a boy younger than two with a congenital heart defect.

The chain recombines TRBV18 with TRBJ2-1; maybe TRBD2 (6 bases). Per germline, CDR1 KGHSH and CDR2 LQKENI. CDR3 length: 14 amino acids. V gave up 0 bases and J gave up 9 bases, with 12 bases separating them. CDR3 sequence: CASSPPRGGGEQFF. DNA for the CDR3: TGTGCCAGCTCACCACCGAGGGGAGGAGGTGAGCAGTTCTTC.

The rearrangement joins TRBV5-5 to TRBJ2-7; weak D call: TRBD2 (6 bases). The ends were cut back, 4 bases at V and 6 bases at J, with 11 bases in the middle. Germline values: CDR1 SGHKS, CDR2 YYEKEE (reference sequence). CDR3 length: 12 amino acids. This CDR3 is CASSARGGEQYF. The CDR3 nucleotides are TGTGCCAGCAGCGCCCGGGGAGGCGAGCAGTACTTC.

This sequence joins TRBV9 and TRBJ2-1, with 7 bases matching TRBD2. The CDR3 has 15 amino acids. V was pared by 4 bases and J by 0 bases, with 4 bases of the junction left unmatched. Germline lookup yields CDR1 SGDLS and CDR2 YYNGEE. The CDR3 sequence: CASSQLANSYNEQFF. CDR3 DNA sequence: TGTGCCAGCAGCCAACTAGCGAACTCCTACAATGAGCAGTTCTTC.

The CDR3 DNA reads TGTGCCTGGAGTGTAATCGGACAGGGTTTACCAGATACGCAGTATTTT. Its translation is CAWSVIGQGLPDTQYF. The chain joins TRBV30 to TRBJ2-3; TRBD1 matches at 8 bases. Per the germline V gene, CDR1 is GTSNPN and CDR2 is SVGIG (reference sequence). Trimming took 0 bases from V and 4 from J; bases not matched to a gene: 9. The CDR3 runs 16 residues.

This rearrangement joins TRBV2 to TRBJ2-3, with 7 bases fitting TRBD2. V shed 8 bases, J shed 4 bases, and the junction held 9 bases outside the gene matches. This CDR3 comprises 14 residues. CDR1 and CDR2 (germline): SNHLY, FYNNEI. The CDR3 nucleotides are TGTGCCAGCCCCCCCGGCGGGAGTCCAGATACGCAGTATTTT. Translating it yields CASPPGGSPDTQYF.

The chain couples TRBV10-1 to TRBJ1-1, with unresolved D. Trimming left V 2 bases short and J 3 bases short, with 10 bases between. Germline V gene sequence: CDR1 WNHNN, CDR2 SYGVQD (reference sequence). The CDR3 runs to 14 residues. The CDR3 reads CASSEEGRDTEAFF. The CDR3, as DNA: TGCGCCAGCAGTGAGGAGGGAAGGGACACTGAAGCTTTCTTT.

V is TRBV4-3 and J is TRBJ1-1, with a possible D match to TRBD1 (5 bases). The CDR3 runs 15 residues. The V gene lost 1 base and the J gene lost 5 bases, with 14 bases spanning the gap. Germline V gene sequence: CDR1 LGHNA, CDR2 YSLEER. The CDR3 region is CASSQGKQVQTEAFF. In DNA form, the CDR3 reads TGCGCCAGCAGCCAAGGGAAACAGGTTCAGACTGAAGCTTTCTTT.

The CDR3 loop reads CASSSSAGGSRTDTQYF. The CDR3 nucleotides are TGTGCCAGCAGCTCCAGTGCAGGCGGGTCCCGCACAGATACGCAGTATTTT. The chain links TRBV11-1 to TRBJ2-3; possible D gene TRBD2, 5 bases. Germline V gives CDR1 SGHAT, CDR2 FQDESV (reference sequence). The CDR3 spans 17 residues. Trimming cost V 4 bases and J 1 base, with 18 bases left between them. The variable domain in full, completed from reference TRBV11-1 and TRBJ2-3, reads EAEVAQSPRYKITEKSQAVAFWCDPISGHATLYWYRQILGQGPELLVQFQDESVVDDSQLPKDRFSAERLKGVDSTLKIQPAELGDSAMYLCASSSSAGGSRTDTQYFGPGTRLTVL.

The CDR3, as DNA: TGTGCCAGCAGCAGAGCGCGCCCCTACAATGAGCAGTTCTTC. Translated: CASSRARPYNEQFF. J is TRBJ2-1 and V is TRBV11-1; D uncertain. Germline CDR1 is SGHAT and CDR2 is FQDESV (reference sequence). Trimming pared 5 bases from V and 2 bases from J, leaving 10 bases between. The CDR3 loop spans 14 amino acids.

The chain couples TRBV4-2 to TRBJ2-1, with 9 positions matching TRBD2. The V gene end was trimmed by 3 bases and the J gene end by 6 bases; junction bases not matched to a gene: 9. The V gene's germline CDR1 is LGHNA and CDR2 YNFKEQ. The CDR3 is 16 residues long. The CDR3 DNA reads as TGTGCCAGCAGCCATCTAGCGGGGCTCGGGAGCAATGAGCAGTTCTTC. Its translation: CASSHLAGLGSNEQFF.

The rearrangement links TRBV5-1 to TRBJ2-3, with D maybe TRBD1 (7 bases). The CDR3 consists of 15 residues. V shed 0 bases and J shed 4 bases, with 12 bases lying between them. Germline CDR1 and CDR2: SGHRS and YFSETQ. This CDR3 reads CASSLVDREADTQYF. CDR3 nucleotides: TGCGCCAGCAGCTTGGTTGACAGGGAGGCAGATACGCAGTATTTT.

The chain carries TRBV7-6 and TRBJ2-3; D perhaps matches TRBD2 (7 bases). Trimming pared 1 base from V and 0 bases from J, leaving 14 bases between. CDR3 length: 17 amino acids. From germline, CDR1 is SGHVS and CDR2 FNYEAQ. CDR3 coding DNA: TGTGCCAGCAGCTTAGACCCGGGGGGCCCTAGCACAGATACGCAGTATTTT. Residues: CASSLDPGGPSTDTQYF.

The chain links TRBV5-1 to TRBJ2-7; 7 bases are shared with TRBD2. There are 15 residues in the CDR3. Unmatched junction bases numbered 11, after V lost 4 bases and J lost 4 bases. In germline, CDR1 is SGHRS, CDR2 YFSETQ. CDR3: CASSPLGLPLYEQYF. CDR3 in DNA: TGCGCCAGCAGCCCCCTGGGACTACCGCTTTACGAGCAGTACTTC.